The 6 T cell receptor beta chains given below trace back to one sample, sequenced in a study of blood T cell repertoires in COVID-19. The assay was immunoSEQ multiplex PCR, and TCRdb's table has in-frame clones only and misses some. Among roughly 260,000 clones, roughly 87% were seen once, and the ten largest hold 2.2%. The specimen was peripheral blood. Receptor source: a woman between 50 and 59 years old who had recovered from COVID-19.

The gene calls are TRBV18 and TRBJ2-3; 8 nucleotides agree with TRBD1. The CDR3 is made up of 18 amino acids. CDR1 is KGHSH, CDR2 LQKENI, per germline. The ends lost 5 bases at V and 3 bases at J; junction bases unmatched: 16. This chain's CDR3 is CASSTRPTGTGVTDTQYF. The DNA for the CDR3 is TGTGCCAGCTCAACGAGACCGACCGGGACAGGAGTTACAGATACGCAGTATTTT.

On this clone itself: Other DNA sequences from this sample encode an identical CDR3 as well. In DNA, the CDR3 is TGCGCCAGCAGCCTTCGGGGGACAGGCACAGATACGCAGTATTTT. Its translation is CASSLRGTGTDTQYF. The J gene is TRBJ2-3, the V gene TRBV5-1; D may be TRBD1 (7 bases). The CDR3 consists of 15 residues. Germline-derived CDR1 and CDR2 are SGHRS and YFSETQ. Trimming pared 4 bases from V and 1 base from J, leaving 13 bases between.

V and J are TRBV6-2 or TRBV6-3 and TRBJ1-2; 8 bases align to TRBD1. The CDR3 has 15 amino acids. From germline, CDR1 is MNHEY and CDR2 SVGEGT. V was clipped by 3 bases and J by 7 bases; unmatched bases: 10. As DNA, the CDR3 is TGTGCCAGCAGTTATCTCGACAGGGGCTTCTCTGGCTACACCTTC. It codes for CASSYLDRGFSGYTF.

This sequence joins TRBV12-5 and TRBJ1-5; D remains ambiguous. Trimming took 1 base from V and 11 from J, leaving 6 bases between them. The CDR3 consists of 11 residues. CDR1 is LGHNT, CDR2 FRNRAP, per germline. The CDR3 is CASGLGPAQHF. The CDR3 bases are TGTGCTAGTGGTTTGGGCCCAGCCCAGCATTTT.

This chain uses TRBV6-7 with TRBJ1-3; 7 bases match TRBD1. TRBV6-7 carries the ORF label, with uncertain function. V shed 6 bases, J shed 2 bases, and the junction held 10 bases outside the gene matches. The CDR3 has 16 residues. Here the CDR3 DNA reads TGTGCCAGCAGCTCAGACTGGGACAGACCTGGAAACACCATATATTTT. It yields the protein CASSSDWDRPGNTIYF.

The genes are TRBV4-2 and TRBJ2-7; 7 positions match TRBD1. Per germline, CDR1 LGHNA and CDR2 YNFKEQ. The CDR3 is made up of 15 amino acids. V trimming: 2 bases; J trimming: 6 bases; junction bases outside the gene matches: 10. CDR3 sequence: CASSQRGKGATEQYF. For the CDR3, the DNA is TGTGCCAGCAGCCAAAGGGGGAAGGGGGCGACCGAGCAGTACTTC.